This T cell receptor (beta chain) is drawn from a study of shared T cell receptors in the human thymus. The CDR3 spans 13 residues. V was clipped by 6 bases and J by 3 bases; unmatched bases: 5. The germline V gene has CDR1 MNHEY and CDR2 SVGAGI. Assay: immunoSEQ multiplex PCR; the TCRdb copy retains only in-frame clones and omits some. The table records 500,000 to 850,000 clones, over 75% of them present only once. Another study also made use of these data, one on human thymus T cells. That report adds: An apparent bias in V and J gene usage was seen in thymic and blood repertoires.

Sequencing was carried out using thymocytes. V and J are TRBV6-5 and TRBJ2-7; 7 bases are a match to TRBD1. The receptor comes from a boy in the first two years of life with a congenital heart defect. CDR3 residues: CASSPGQHYEQYF. The CDR3 DNA reads as TGTGCCAGCAGCCCGGGACAGCACTACGAGCAGTACTTC.